These 26 T cell receptor beta chains were all obtained from the same sample, sequenced in a study of regulatory T cells in long-lasting Graves disease (dated by TCRdb to the early 2020s). The sample's time point, from its label and the paper: persistent/refractory GD, antithyroid drugs over 5 years with positive TRAb. For both TCR sequencing and RNA sequencing, RNA was extracted from PBMCs using TRIzol. Library construction relied on multiplex PCR. Instrument on record: Illumina HiSeq 4000. TCR beta libraries were built with iRepertoire HTBI primers and Arm-PCR amplification of CDR3 regions. TCRdb cleaned the public reads at Q25 with fastp, built clones with MiXCR and kept in-frame beta chains. CDR3 protein sequences are deduplicated, and each keeps its most common genes and DNA. This sample is represented by a few hundred thousand distinct CDR3 sequences; about 25% of them were singletons. About a quarter of the sample comes from the top ten.

This specimen was peripheral blood mononuclear cells (PBMCs), taken when the disease was refractory, from a patient treated with antithyroid drugs. The source is a female donor with Graves disease.

This clonotype is a singleton in its sample. The V gene is TRBV12-3 or TRBV12-4, the J gene TRBJ1-3, with unresolved D. This CDR3 has 14 residues. Trimming took 3 bases from V and 3 from J, leaving 9 bases between them. The CDR3 reads CASSFWEYGNTIYF. DNA of the CDR3: TGTGCCAGCAGTTTTTGGGAGTATGGAAACACCATATATTTT.

This clonotype was observed many times. The chain recombines TRBV3-1 with TRBJ1-2; D unclear. V shed 0 bases and J shed 5 bases, with 13 bases lying between them. Germline assignment: CDR1 LGHDT and CDR2 YNNKEL (reference sequence). The CDR3 is 15 amino acids. The CDR3 DNA reads TGTGCCAGCAGCCAAGATCCAGTAAGTTCGTATGGCTACACCTTC. Translating it yields CASSQDPVSSYGYTF.

In this sample, this clonotype turned up a few times. DNA of the CDR3: TGTGCCAGCAGCTACGGGGGAGTTGAAGCTTTCTTT. It codes for CASSYGGVEAFF. The V call is TRBV7-9, the J call TRBJ1-1, with D maybe TRBD1 (5 bases). The V gene lost 4 bases and the J gene lost 7 bases, with 10 bases spanning the gap. The CDR3 covers 12 residues. CDR1 is SEHNR and CDR2 is FQNEAQ in the germline V gene (reference sequence).

In its sample, this clonotype was seen a few times. The genes are TRBV6-2 or TRBV6-3 and TRBJ2-7; 8 bases match TRBD2. The J segment lost 5 bases and the V segment lost 0 bases, leaving 9 bases of the junction unmatched. CDR1 and CDR2 (germline): MNHEY, SVGEGT. The CDR3 is made up of 16 amino acids. The chain's CDR3 is CASSYSRFSGIDEQYF. The DNA of the CDR3 is TGTGCCAGCAGTTACTCGAGATTTAGCGGGATAGACGAGCAGTACTTC.

This chain connects TRBV10-3 to TRBJ2-7; 12 bases map to TRBD2. The J segment lost 3 bases and the V segment lost 10 bases, leaving 7 bases of the junction unmatched. The V gene's germline CDR1 is ENHRY and CDR2 SYGVKD. This CDR3 contains 14 residues. CDR3 nucleotides: TGTGCCACGTCAAGGACTAGCGGGAACTACGAGCAGTACTTC. Translated, it gives CATSRTSGNYEQYF.

The rearrangement joins TRBV20-1 to TRBJ2-7, with 7 bases aligning to TRBD1. Per germline, CDR1 DFQATT and CDR2 SNEGSKA (reference sequence). This CDR3 is built from 15 residues. Losses at the gene ends were 5 bases for V and 3 bases for J; bases not matched to a gene: 13. The CDR3 region is CSAGDTGQINYEQYF. The DNA for the CDR3 is TGCAGTGCTGGGGACACGGGACAGATAAACTACGAGCAGTACTTC.

This clonotype was counted many times. One end of the junction varies from germline; a read error may be responsible. The chain has TRBV6-1 and TRBJ1-2; 7 nucleotides line up with TRBD1. In germline, CDR1 is MNHNS, CDR2 SASEGT. The length of the CDR3 is 14 residues. The DNA for the CDR3 is TGTGCCAGCAGAGAAGGAAAGGGGGCAGTTGGCTACACCTTC. This translates into CASREGKGAVGYTF.

V and J are TRBV6-2 or TRBV6-3 and TRBJ2-2; the D gene could be TRBD1 or TRBD2 (6 bases each). There are 17 residues in the CDR3. V was cut by 4 bases and J by 7 bases, with 22 bases left in between. CDR1 is MNHEY and CDR2 is SVGEGT in the germline V gene. The CDR3 DNA is TGTGCCAGCAGTTGGGGTGACGGGGGCTCCTTATTCGGGGAGCTGTTTTTT. This encodes CASSWGDGGSLFGELFF.

The chain links TRBV29-1 to TRBJ1-2; D ambiguous. V dropped 3 bases and J dropped 7 bases, with 12 bases sitting between them. Germline V gene lookup returns CDR1 SQVTM and CDR2 ANQGSEA. This CDR3 spans 12 amino acids. CDR3 amino acids: CSVDDRGTGYTF. In DNA form, the CDR3 reads TGCAGCGTTGACGACCGGGGTACTGGCTACACCTTC.

In the case of this clonotype: At one end the junction does not follow the germline gene, possibly because of a read error. The chain has TRBV7-2 and TRBJ2-3, with TRBD2 identical over 13 bases. The germline V gene has CDR1 SGHTA and CDR2 FQGNSA. This CDR3 contains 17 residues. CDR3 coding DNA: TGTGCCAGCAGCCCTCCGGGACTAGCGGGACCCATCGATACGCGGTATTTT. Its protein is CASSPPGLAGPIDTRYF.

This clonotype was counted a few times. This chain uses TRBV9 with TRBJ1-5; D call uncertain. Germline CDR1 reads SGDLS; CDR2 reads YYNGEE. Deletions cut 1 base from V and 2 bases from J, with 7 bases between. This CDR3 has 14 amino acids. CDR3 amino acids: CASSVRLGNQPQHF. The CDR3 bases are TGTGCCAGCAGCGTACGTCTGGGCAATCAGCCCCAGCATTTT.

This clonotype was counted between two and nine times. This chain links TRBV7-2 with TRBJ1-5; D is perhaps TRBD1 (5 bases). V dropped 5 bases and J dropped 6 bases, with 14 bases sitting between them. Per the germline V gene, CDR1 is SGHTA and CDR2 is FQGNSA. The CDR3 is 14 amino acids. CDR3 in DNA: TGTGCCAGCAGCACTGGACTAGGGGTTCAGCCCCAGCATTTT. Its translation: CASSTGLGVQPQHF.

The chain links TRBV28 to TRBJ1-2; D perhaps matches TRBD1 (5 bases). V was clipped by 2 bases and J by 5 bases, with 21 bases between them. Per germline, CDR1 MDHEN and CDR2 SYDVKM. The CDR3 is made up of 17 amino acids. The CDR3 DNA reads as TGTGCCAGCAGTTTAGAGGGGCAGGGCGACTTTGGATATGGCTACACCTTC. Its protein is CASSLEGQGDFGYGYTF.

This clonotype has a count of ten or more. This chain connects TRBV20-1 to TRBJ1-2; a weak D match, TRBD1 (5 bases). Germline CDR1 DFQATT, CDR2 SNEGSKA (reference sequence). CDR3 length equals 16 residues. V was pared by 3 bases and J by 2 bases, with 19 bases between. For the CDR3, the DNA is TGCAGTGCTAGCCGTCAGGGAGGAAACACCAACTATGGCTACACCTTC. The encoded protein is CSASRQGGNTNYGYTF.

J is TRBJ2-5 and V is TRBV20-1, with no clear D. CDR3 size: 13 residues. Trimming took 6 bases from V and 2 from J, leaving 13 bases between them. The germline V gene encodes CDR1 DFQATT and CDR2 SNEGSKA (reference sequence). The CDR3: CSAPLGGQETQYF. The DNA for the CDR3 is TGCAGTGCCCCTCTCGGTGGGCAAGAGACCCAGTACTTC.

This clonotype was seen a few times. The chain carries TRBV7-2 and TRBJ2-5; 11 nucleotides agree with TRBD2. The CDR3 has 15 residues. The trim removed 5 bases at V and 5 bases at J, leaving 7 bases unmatched. CDR1 SGHTA and CDR2 FQGNSA come from the germline V gene. CDR3 amino acids: CASSTIAGGRETQYF. As DNA, the CDR3 is TGTGCCAGCAGCACGATAGCGGGAGGGCGTGAGACCCAGTACTTC.

This chain connects TRBV6-1 to TRBJ1-3, with D perhaps TRBD1 (5 bases). V lost 7 bases and J 3 bases, leaving 19 bases between the germline ends. CDR1 and CDR2 (germline): MNHNS, SASEGT. This CDR3 has 16 amino acids. CDR3 loop: CASKRQNIKRGNTIYF. As DNA, the CDR3 is TGTGCCAGCAAGCGACAGAATATCAAGCGTGGAAACACCATATATTTT.

This clonotype was recorded a few times. The rearrangement links TRBV2 to TRBJ2-2; 8 positions agree with TRBD2. This CDR3 comprises 17 residues. Per germline, CDR1 SNHLY and CDR2 FYNNEI. J gave up 2 bases and V 5 bases, and 10 bases lay outside the gene matches. In nucleotides, the CDR3 is TGTGCCAGCAGTCCCACTTTAGCGGGACCCAACACCGGGGAGCTGTTTTTT. Amino acids: CASSPTLAGPNTGELFF.

On this clonotype: Given a much more abundant clone one base away, this may be a read error. Since the CDR3 does not end with the conserved phenylalanine or tryptophan, this likely comes from a read error. The chain uses TRBV6-5 and TRBJ1-2; a possible D gene is TRBD1 (5 bases). This CDR3 is 15 amino acids long. Germline CDR1 and CDR2: MNHEY and SVGAGI. V dropped 0 bases and J dropped 6 bases, with 14 bases sitting between them. CDR3 sequence reads: CASSYSGQGWDGYTL. Here the CDR3 DNA reads TGTGCCAGCAGTTACTCGGGTCAGGGCTGGGATGGCTACACCCTC.

This clonotype was counted between two and nine times. The J gene is TRBJ2-5, the V gene TRBV6-2 or TRBV6-3; D is perhaps TRBD2 (6 bases). This CDR3 has 13 amino acids. From germline, CDR1 is MNHEY and CDR2 SVGEGT. V was cut by 2 bases and J by 6 bases, with 10 bases left in between. This chain's CDR3 is CASSYAGRKTQYF. DNA for the CDR3: TGTGCCAGCAGTTACGCAGGGAGGAAGACCCAGTACTTC.

At least ten counts were recorded for this clonotype. The chain uses TRBV12-3 or TRBV12-4 and TRBJ1-1; 10 bases align to TRBD1. V gave up 8 bases and J gave up 1 base; unmatched junction bases: 4. The CDR3 length is 14 residues. The CDR3 DNA is TGTGCCAGCGGGACAGGGGCGACGAACACTGAAGCTTTCTTT. Its translation: CASGTGATNTEAFF.

The gene calls are TRBV14 and TRBJ2-5; D ambiguous. CDR1 is SGHDN, CDR2 FVKESK, per germline. Deletions cut 0 bases from V and 3 bases from J, with 8 bases between. The length of the CDR3 is 14 residues. This CDR3 is CASSQENREETQYF. In DNA form, the CDR3 reads TGTGCCAGCAGCCAAGAAAATAGGGAAGAGACCCAGTACTTC.

This clonotype occurred many times. This chain uses TRBV2 with TRBJ1-1; D not certain. CDR3 length: 13 residues. Germline V gives CDR1 SNHLY, CDR2 FYNNEI. V lost 3 bases, J lost 1 base, and 6 bases lay in between. The CDR3 region has the DNA TGTGCCAGCAGTGAGGAAAGGAACACTGAAGCTTTCTTT. This translates into CASSEERNTEAFF.

In this sample, this clonotype turned up many times. The chain employs TRBV27 and TRBJ2-7, with D perhaps TRBD2 (6 bases). The V gene's germline CDR1 is MNHEY and CDR2 SMNVEV (reference sequence). The CDR3 is made up of 13 amino acids. Trimming removed 6 bases from V and 6 bases from J, with 15 bases in between. CDR3 nucleotides: TGTGCCAGCAGCGCATTATTCGGGGGCGAGCAGTACTTC. Its translation is CASSALFGGEQYF.

The genes are TRBV2 and TRBJ1-4; unclear D gene. Germline CDR1 is SNHLY and CDR2 is FYNNEI. This CDR3 has 12 amino acids. V shed 6 bases and J shed 8 bases, with 10 bases lying between them. The CDR3, as DNA: TGTGCCAGCAGGACGGGAATAGAAAAACTGTTTTTT. Residues: CASRTGIEKLFF.

This rearrangement joins TRBV20-1 to TRBJ2-2; the match to TRBD2 covers 10 bases. The CDR3 is 17 amino acids. V lost 4 bases, J lost 4 bases, and 12 bases stayed unmatched. Germline V gene data show CDR1 as DFQATT and CDR2 as SNEGSKA (reference sequence). The CDR3 loop reads CSAKGVSSGRGTGELFF. The DNA for the CDR3 is TGCAGTGCTAAGGGGGTCTCGAGCGGGAGGGGCACCGGGGAGCTGTTTTTT.